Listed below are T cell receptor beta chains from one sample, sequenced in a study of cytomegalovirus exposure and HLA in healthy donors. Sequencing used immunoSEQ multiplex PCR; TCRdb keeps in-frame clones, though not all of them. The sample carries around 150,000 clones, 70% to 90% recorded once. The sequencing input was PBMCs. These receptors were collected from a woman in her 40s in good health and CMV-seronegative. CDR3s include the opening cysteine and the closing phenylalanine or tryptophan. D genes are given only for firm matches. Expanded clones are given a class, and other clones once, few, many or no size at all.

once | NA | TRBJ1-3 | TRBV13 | CASSLHREGGNTIYF | TGTGCCAGCAGCTTACACAGGGAGGGCGGAAACACCATATATTTT
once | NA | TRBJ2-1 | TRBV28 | CASNPLGGAEEQFF | TGTGCCAGCAATCCGCTAGGAGGGGCGGAGGAGCAGTTCTTC
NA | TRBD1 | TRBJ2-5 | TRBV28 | CASSPNPGQAPTGQYF | TGTGCCAGCAGTCCCAATCCGGGACAGGCTCCTACGGGGCAGTACTTC
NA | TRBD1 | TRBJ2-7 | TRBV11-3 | CASSFPTGGPYEQYF | TGTGCCAGCAGCTTCCCGACAGGGGGCCCCTACGAGCAGTACTTC
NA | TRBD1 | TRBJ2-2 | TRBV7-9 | CASSNLWTGGSDTGELFF | TGTGCCAGCAGCAACCTATGGACAGGGGGTAGCGACACCGGGGAGCTGTTTTTT
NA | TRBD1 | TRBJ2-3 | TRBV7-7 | CASSLASGTGPDTQYF | TGTGCCAGCAGCTTAGCCTCCGGGACAGGCCCAGATACGCAGTATTTT
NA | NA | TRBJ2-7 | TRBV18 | CASSPVPQATYEQYF | TGTGCCAGCTCACCAGTTCCTCAGGCAACCTACGAGCAGTACTTC
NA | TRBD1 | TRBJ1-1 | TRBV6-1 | CASSWGTAEAFF | TGTGCCAGCAGTTGGGGGACAGCCGAAGCTTTCTTT
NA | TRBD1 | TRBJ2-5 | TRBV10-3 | CATASGQGTGETQYF | TGTGCCACCGCCTCCGGACAGGGGACGGGAGAGACCCAGTACTTC
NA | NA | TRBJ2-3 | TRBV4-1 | CASSILTGTSTDTQYF | TGCGCCAGCAGCATACTTACTGGGACTAGCACAGATACGCAGTATTTT
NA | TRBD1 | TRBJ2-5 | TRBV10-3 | CAISDREETRYF | TGTGCCATCAGCGACAGGGAAGAGACCCGGTACTTC
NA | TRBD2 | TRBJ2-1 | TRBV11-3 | CASSKLAGGHNEQFF | TGTGCCAGCAGCAAACTAGCGGGAGGCCACAATGAGCAGTTCTTC
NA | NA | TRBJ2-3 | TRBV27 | CASSLSMQGGQYF | TGTGCCAGCAGTTTATCGATGCAGGGCGGGCAGTATTTT
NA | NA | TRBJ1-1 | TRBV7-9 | CASSLAGGGHTTEAFF | TGTGCCAGCAGCTTAGCGGGGGGGGGCCATACCACTGAAGCTTTCTTT
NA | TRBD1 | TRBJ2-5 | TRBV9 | CASSVGVTGIEIQYF | TGTGCCAGCAGCGTAGGTGTGACAGGGATCGAGATCCAGTACTTC
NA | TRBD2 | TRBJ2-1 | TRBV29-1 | CSAIAGGPDEQFF | TGCAGCGCCATAGCGGGAGGTCCTGATGAGCAGTTCTTC
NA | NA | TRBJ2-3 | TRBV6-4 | CASLMDTQYF | TGTGCCAGCCTTATGGATACGCAGTATTTT
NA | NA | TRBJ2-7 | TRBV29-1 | CSVSHRPPGRKEQYF | TGCAGCGTTAGCCATAGACCACCAGGTAGGAAGGAGCAGTACTTC
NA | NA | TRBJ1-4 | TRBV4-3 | CASSPSMGAYNEKLFF | TGCGCCAGCAGCCCATCGATGGGGGCCTATAATGAAAAACTGTTTTTT
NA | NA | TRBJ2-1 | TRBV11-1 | CASSNRDFRSLVEQFF | TGTGCCAGCAGCAATAGGGACTTCCGTAGTTTGGTTGAGCAGTTCTTC
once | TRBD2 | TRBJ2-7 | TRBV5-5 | CASSLAASGTYEQYF | TGTGCCAGCAGCTTGGCCGCTAGCGGGACTTACGAGCAGTACTTC
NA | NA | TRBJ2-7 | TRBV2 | CASSIRYEQYF | TGTGCCAGCAGTATCCGCTACGAGCAGTACTTC
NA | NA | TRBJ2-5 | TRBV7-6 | CVVGRRGRQETQYF | TGTGTCGTGGGCAGGCGGGGGCGCCAAGAGACCCAGTACTTC
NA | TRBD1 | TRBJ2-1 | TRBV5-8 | CARTFGTGAYNEQFF | TGTGCCAGGACGTTCGGGACAGGGGCCTACAATGAGCAGTTCTTC
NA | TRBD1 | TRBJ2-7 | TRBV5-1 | CASSLTRQGTGEQYF | TGCGCCAGCAGCTTGACCCGACAGGGCACCGGCGAGCAGTACTTC
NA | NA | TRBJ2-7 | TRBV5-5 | CASSPRDKKDYEQYF | TGTGCCAGCAGCCCCCGGGACAAGAAGGACTACGAGCAGTACTTC
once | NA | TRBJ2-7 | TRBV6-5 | CASSSNFLAGYEQYF | TGTGCCAGCAGTTCGAACTTCCTCGCGGGGTACGAGCAGTACTTC
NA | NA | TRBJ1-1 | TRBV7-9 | CSSSFRGQMNTEAFF | TGTTCCAGCAGCTTCCGGGGACAAATGAACACTGAAGCTTTCTTT
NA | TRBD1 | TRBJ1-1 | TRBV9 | CASRGQLSNTEAFF | TGTGCCAGCAGGGGACAGTTGTCGAACACTGAAGCTTTCTTT
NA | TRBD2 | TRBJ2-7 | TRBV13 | CASSLGPLTSGYEQYF | TGTGCCAGCAGCTTAGGTCCCTTGACTAGCGGCTACGAGCAGTACTTC
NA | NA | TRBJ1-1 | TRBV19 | CASTPGGPHLNTEAFF | TGTGCCAGTACCCCGGGAGGGCCCCATCTGAACACTGAAGCTTTCTTT
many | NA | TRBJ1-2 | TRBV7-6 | CASSLDPGGGSYTF | TGTGCCAGCAGCTTAGATCCAGGAGGCGGAAGCTACACCTTC
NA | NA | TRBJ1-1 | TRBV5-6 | CASSLAIPGRGEAFF | TGTGCCAGCAGCTTGGCCATCCCGGGCAGGGGTGAAGCTTTCTTT
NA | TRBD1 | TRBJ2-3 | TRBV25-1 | CATKRQGPDTQYF | TGTGCCACCAAGAGACAGGGACCAGATACGCAGTATTTT
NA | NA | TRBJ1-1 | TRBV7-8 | CASSSKDSSYTEAFF | TGTGCCAGCAGCTCGAAGGACAGTAGCTACACTGAAGCTTTCTTT
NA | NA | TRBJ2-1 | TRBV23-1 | CASSQGYGEQFF | TGCGCCAGCAGTCAAGGTTACGGTGAGCAGTTCTTC
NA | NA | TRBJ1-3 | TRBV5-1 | CASSLAQGAGNTIYF | TGCGCCAGCAGCTTGGCCCAGGGTGCTGGAAACACCATATATTTT
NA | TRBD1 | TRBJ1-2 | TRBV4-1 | CASSLGQESGGYTF | TGCGCCAGCAGCCTGGGACAGGAATCTGGAGGCTACACCTTC
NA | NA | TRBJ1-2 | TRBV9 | CASSVDPSPIGYTF | TGTGCCAGCAGCGTAGATCCGTCGCCTATTGGCTACACCTTC
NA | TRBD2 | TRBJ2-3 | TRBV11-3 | CASRLAGTDTQYF | TGTGCCAGCAGACTAGCGGGCACAGATACGCAGTATTTT
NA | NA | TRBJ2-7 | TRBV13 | CASSLRTGGIYEQYF | TGTGCCAGCAGCTTAAGGACAGGCGGGATCTACGAGCAGTACTTC
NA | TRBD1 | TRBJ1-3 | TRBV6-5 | CASSEQGGGNTIYF | TGTGCCAGCAGTGAACAGGGGGGTGGAAACACCATATATTTT
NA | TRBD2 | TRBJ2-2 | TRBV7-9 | CASSLVSGSGTPGELFF | TGTGCCAGCAGCTTAGTCTCCGGGAGCGGGACCCCCGGGGAGCTGTTTTTT
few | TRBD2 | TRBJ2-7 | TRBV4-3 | CASSQLGLAGRGTAYEQYF | TGCGCCAGCAGCCAATTGGGACTAGCGGGGAGAGGGACCGCCTACGAGCAGTACTTC
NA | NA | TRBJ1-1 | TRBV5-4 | CASNFAKTGPNEAFF | TGTGCCAGCAACTTTGCTAAGACAGGACCCAACGAAGCTTTCTTT
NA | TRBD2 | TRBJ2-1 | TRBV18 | CASSQMTSGYNEQFF | TGTGCCAGCTCACAAATGACTAGCGGTTACAATGAGCAGTTCTTC
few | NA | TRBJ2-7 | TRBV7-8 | CASSLGSRYSSYEQYF | TGTGCCAGCAGCTTAGGCTCGCGGTATAGCTCCTACGAGCAGTACTTC
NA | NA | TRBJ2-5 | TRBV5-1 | CASSLGGPEETQYF | TGCGCCAGCAGCTTGGGGGGCCCCGAAGAGACCCAGTACTTC
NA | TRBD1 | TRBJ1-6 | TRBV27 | CASRPGTGASPLHF | TGTGCCAGCAGACCCGGGACAGGGGCTTCACCCCTCCACTTT
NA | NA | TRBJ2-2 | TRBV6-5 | CASRGRQFTGELFF | TGTGCCAGCAGGGGAAGACAGTTCACCGGGGAGCTGTTTTTT
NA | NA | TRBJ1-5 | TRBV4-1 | CASSQDEVYSNQPQHF | TGCGCCAGCAGCCAAGATGAGGTGTATAGCAATCAGCCCCAGCATTTT
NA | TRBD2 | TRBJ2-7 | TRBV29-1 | CSAQLAGAGEQYF | TGCAGCGCCCAACTAGCGGGAGCGGGCGAGCAGTACTTC
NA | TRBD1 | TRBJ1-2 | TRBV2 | CASSEVLYGQVYGYTF | TGTGCCAGCAGTGAAGTGCTATATGGACAGGTCTATGGCTACACCTTC
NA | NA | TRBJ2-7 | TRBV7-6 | CASSLAGGGLGSGPYEQYF | TGTGCCAGCAGCTTAGCGGGGGGTGGACTGGGTAGCGGACCCTACGAGCAGTACTTC
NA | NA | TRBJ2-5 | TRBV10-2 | CASSLTSWRQDQETQYF | TGCGCCAGCAGTTTGACTAGTTGGCGACAAGACCAAGAGACCCAGTACTTC
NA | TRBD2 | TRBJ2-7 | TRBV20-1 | CSARTSGGVYF | TGCAGTGCTCGGACTAGCGGAGGGGTGTACTTC
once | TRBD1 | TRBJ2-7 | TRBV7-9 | CASSPGWASGQGAYEQYF | TGTGCCAGCAGCCCTGGGTGGGCCTCGGGACAGGGGGCCTACGAGCAGTACTTC
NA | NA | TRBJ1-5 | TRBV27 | CASSLLSNQPQHF | TGTGCCAGCAGTTTACTTAGCAATCAGCCCCAGCATTTT
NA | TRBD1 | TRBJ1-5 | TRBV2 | CASSELGQETQHF | TGTGCCAGCAGTGAATTGGGACAGGAGACCCAGCATTTT
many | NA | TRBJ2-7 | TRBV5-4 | CASSPDGLGVSYEQYF | TGTGCCAGCAGCCCTGATGGACTTGGGGTTTCCTACGAGCAGTACTTC